This T cell receptor beta chain was profiled in a study of patients and donors after allogeneic stem cell transplantation. TCRdb passed the RT-PCR reads through MiXCR, listing each CDR3 protein once. The sample carries 800,000 to 1,000,000 distinct CDR3 sequences, more than 15% recorded once. This clonotype turned up a few times. V lost 0 bases and J lost 3; bases outside the gene matches: 3. Germline CDR1 and CDR2: SGDLS and YYNGEE. CDR3 length equals 14 residues. The chain joins TRBV9 to TRBJ2-7; 7 bases line up with TRBD1. This TCR was sampled from a human donor who was either an allogeneic HSCT recipient or a stem cell or donor lymphocyte infusion donor (not recorded which). It is not recorded whose cells these are; they may come from a transplant donor. Sequenced sample: blood, either unsorted or a sorted T cell fraction (not recorded which). In DNA form, the CDR3 reads TGTGCCAGCAGCGTAGAGCCAGGGGGCTACGAGCAGTACTTC. Its protein is CASSVEPGGYEQYF.